Listed here are 7 T cell receptor beta chains from one sample, sequenced in a study of blood T cell repertoires in COVID-19. TCRdb's table, derived via immunoSEQ multiplex PCR, lists solely in-frame clones and lacks some. The table records 95,000 to 150,000 clones, approximately 85% of them present only once. Sequencing was performed on peripheral blood. The receptor source for this set is a man aged 30 to 45 with COVID-19, enrolled during active disease.

The chain couples TRBV6-4 to TRBJ2-7; 8 bases line up with TRBD2. The V and J ends lost 6 bases and 6 bases, in that order; junction bases with no gene match: 10. CDR3 length: 14 residues. From germline, CDR1 is MRHNA and CDR2 SNTAGT. CDR3 protein: CASSPGLDSGEQYF. The DNA for the CDR3 is TGTGCCAGCAGCCCGGGACTAGATTCGGGCGAGCAGTACTTC.

This chain connects TRBV4-2 to TRBJ2-7, with TRBD2 identical over 8 bases. This CDR3 is built from 18 residues. Germline values: CDR1 LGHNA, CDR2 YNFKEQ. V dropped 3 bases and J dropped 4; count of bases not matched to a gene: 17. CDR3 nucleotides: TGTGCCAGCAGCCAGGGTCAAAGGGGTGCGGGAGGACGGTACGAGCAGTACTTC. Translation gives CASSQGQRGAGGRYEQYF.

The chain combines TRBV28 with TRBJ2-3; 11 bases agree with TRBD2. Germline trimming cut 6 bases from V and 3 bases from J; bases unmatched to any gene: 8. Germline loops: CDR1 MDHEN, CDR2 SYDVKM. The CDR3 length is 16 residues. The CDR3 nucleotides are TGTGCCAGCAGCCTACTAGCGGGAGTAGTGACAGATACGCAGTATTTT. Translation gives CASSLLAGVVTDTQYF.

This chain joins TRBV18 and TRBJ1-3; D gene uncertain. Germline lookup yields CDR1 KGHSH and CDR2 LQKENI. Trimming took 3 bases from V and 4 from J, leaving 10 bases between them. This CDR3 region has 14 residues. The CDR3 loop reads CASSPIDNGNTIYF. The DNA for the CDR3 is TGTGCCAGCTCACCTATCGACAACGGAAACACCATATATTTT.

This sequence joins TRBV2 and TRBJ1-1; no reliable D call. V lost 7 bases and J lost 2, with 5 bases in between. CDR1 and CDR2 (germline): SNHLY, FYNNEI. CDR3 size: 11 residues. The CDR3 nucleotides read TGTGCCAGCACGTTAAACACTGAAGCTTTCTTT. This encodes CASTLNTEAFF.

The chain joins TRBV6-2 or TRBV6-3 to TRBJ2-3, with D possibly TRBD2 on 6 matching bases. V was trimmed by 5 bases and J by 1 base, leaving 19 bases between them. The CDR3 is 17 residues long. Germline assignment: CDR1 MNHEY and CDR2 SVGEGT. The DNA of the CDR3 is TGTGCCAGCAGTCCACTCCCGGGACTCCGGGGCACAGATACGCAGTATTTT. Amino acids: CASSPLPGLRGTDTQYF.

The chain is built from TRBV9 and TRBJ1-2, with 8 bases lining up with TRBD1. Germline V CDR1 and CDR2: SGDLS, YYNGEE. The CDR3 covers 16 residues. The V gene end was trimmed by 4 bases and the J gene end by 8 bases; junction bases not matched to a gene: 16. The CDR3 DNA reads as TGTGCCAGCAGCACCTCTCCTGCGACAGGGGCTCAGGGCTACACCTTC. It codes for CASSTSPATGAQGYTF. The whole variable domain, remainder taken from reference TRBV9 and TRBJ1-2, is DSGVTQTPKHLITATGQRVTLRCSPRSGDLSVYWYQQSLDQGLQFLIQYYNGEERAKGNILERFSAQQFPDLHSELNLSSLELGDSALYFCASSTSPATGAQGYTFGSGTRLTVV.